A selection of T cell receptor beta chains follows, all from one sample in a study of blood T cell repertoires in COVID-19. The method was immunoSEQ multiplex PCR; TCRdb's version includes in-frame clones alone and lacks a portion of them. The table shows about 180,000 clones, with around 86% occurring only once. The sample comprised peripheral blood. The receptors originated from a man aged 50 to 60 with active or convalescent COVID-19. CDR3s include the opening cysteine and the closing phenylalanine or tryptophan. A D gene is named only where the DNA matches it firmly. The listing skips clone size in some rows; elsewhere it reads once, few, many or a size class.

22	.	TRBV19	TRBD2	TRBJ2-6	TGTGCCAGTAGGCGGCCGGGTTCTCTTACTAGCGGGAGGGCCGCTGGGGCCAACGTCCTGACTTTC	CASRRPGSLTSGRAAGANVLTF
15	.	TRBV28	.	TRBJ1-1	TGTGCCAGCCTTCCCGGGTTTCTCATGAACACTGAAGCTTTCTTT	CASLPGFLMNTEAFF
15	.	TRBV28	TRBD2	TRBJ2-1	TGTGCCAGCAGTTCCCTAGCGGGGGGGCTTAATGAGCAGTTCTTC	CASSSLAGGLNEQFF
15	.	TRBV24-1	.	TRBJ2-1	TGTGCCACCAGTGATTGGACAAATGGATACAATGAGCAGTTCTTC	CATSDWTNGYNEQFF
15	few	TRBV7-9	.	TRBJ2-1	TGTGCCAGCAGCTTTGACGGGGGAAATTACAATGAGCAGTTCTTC	CASSFDGGNYNEQFF
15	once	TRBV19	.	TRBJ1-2	TGTGCCAGTACTAAGGAGGAGGGGTTTGGCTATGGCTACACCTTC	CASTKEEGFGYGYTF
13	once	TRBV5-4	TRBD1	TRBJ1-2	TGTGCCAGCAGTGGACAGGGTTACTATGGCTACACCTTC	CASSGQGYYGYTF
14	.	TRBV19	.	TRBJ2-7	TGTGCCAGTAGTATACCCGGGGGTTCCTACGAGCAGTACTTC	CASSIPGGSYEQYF
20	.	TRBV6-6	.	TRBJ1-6	TGTGCCAGCAGCAGGCCTCGTTACAGTCGATTGTCATCCTATAATTCACCCCTCCACTTT	CASSRPRYSRLSSYNSPLHF
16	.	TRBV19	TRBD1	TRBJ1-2	TGTGCCAGTACCCCAGCCGGGACAGGGGAAAGAGGGGGCTACACCTTC	CASTPAGTGERGGYTF
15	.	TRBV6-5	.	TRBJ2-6	TGTGCCAGCAGAAAACAGGGTACTGGGGCCAACGTCCTGACTTTC	CASRKQGTGANVLTF
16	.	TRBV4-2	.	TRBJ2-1	TGTGCCAGCAGCCCCACTTCGCGGGCGACCTACAATGAGCAGTTCTTC	CASSPTSRATYNEQFF
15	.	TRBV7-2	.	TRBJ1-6	TGTGCCAGCAGCTTAGTTGACGGGACAAATTCACCCCTCCACTTT	CASSLVDGTNSPLHF
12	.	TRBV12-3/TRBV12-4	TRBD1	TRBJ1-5	TGTGCCAACCACACAGGGGGGCAGCCCCAGCATTTT	CANHTGGQPQHF
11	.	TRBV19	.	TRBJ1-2	TGTGCCAGTAGTTCGAACTATGGCTACACCTTC	CASSSNYGYTF
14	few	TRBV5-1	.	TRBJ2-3	TGCGCCAGCAGCTTGGCCCAGGGCACAGATACGCAGTATTTT	CASSLAQGTDTQYF
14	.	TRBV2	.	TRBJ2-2	TGTGCCACCTTACAGGACAGCAACACCGGGGAGCTGTTTTTT	CATLQDSNTGELFF
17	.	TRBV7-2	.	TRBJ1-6	TGTGCCAGCAGCTTAGGGGGGGGCCGATCCTATAATTCACCCCTCCACTTT	CASSLGGGRSYNSPLHF
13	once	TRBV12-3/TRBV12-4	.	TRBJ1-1	TGTGCCAGCGTCATTCTAGGGGACACTGAAGCTTTCTTT	CASVILGDTEAFF
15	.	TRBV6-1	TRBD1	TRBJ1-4	TGTGCCAGCAGTGAAAGGTGGGACAGGGCCGTAAAACTGTTTTTT	CASSERWDRAVKLFF
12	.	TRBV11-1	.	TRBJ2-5	TGTGCCAGCAGCTTAGATGAGGAGACCCAGTACTTC	CASSLDEETQYF
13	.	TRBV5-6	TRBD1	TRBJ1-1	TGTGCCAGCAGCTCCGACAGGGGAAGGCAAGCTTTCTTT	CASSSDRGRQAFF
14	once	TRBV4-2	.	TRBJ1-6	TGTGCCAGCAGCCAAGAGTCAGGGAATTCACCCCTCCACTTT	CASSQESGNSPLHF
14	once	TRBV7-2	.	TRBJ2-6	TGTGCCAGCACCCAGGGATCTGGGGCCAACGTCCTGACTTTC	CASTQGSGANVLTF
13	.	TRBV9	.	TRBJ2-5	TGTGCCAGCAGCGTACGAGGGCAAGAGACCCAGTACTTC	CASSVRGQETQYF
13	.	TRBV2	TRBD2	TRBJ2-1	TGTGCCACCAAGGGCGGGAGTTCGAATGAGCAGTTCTTC	CATKGGSSNEQFF
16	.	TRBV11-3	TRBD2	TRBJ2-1	TGTGCCAGCAGCTTAGGCACTAGCGGGGGCAAGGGGGAGCAGTTCTTC	CASSLGTSGGKGEQFF
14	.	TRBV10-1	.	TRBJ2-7	TGCGCCAGCAGTGATGGAGCAGTTCTGGGCGAGCAGTACTTC	CASSDGAVLGEQYF
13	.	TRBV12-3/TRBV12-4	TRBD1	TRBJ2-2	TGTGCCAGCAGTCCTGACAGGGCTCGGGAGCTGTTTTTT	CASSPDRARELFF
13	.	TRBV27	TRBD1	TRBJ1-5	TGTGCCAGCAGTTTGAAACAGGGGCAGCCCCAGCATTTT	CASSLKQGQPQHF
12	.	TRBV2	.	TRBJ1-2	TGTGCCAGCAGCGAGAACAGTTATGGCTACACCTTC	CASSENSYGYTF
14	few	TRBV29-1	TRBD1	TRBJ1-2	TGCAGCGTTGATTCCGGACAGGGTATTGGTGGCTACACCTTC	CSVDSGQGIGGYTF
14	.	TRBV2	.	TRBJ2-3	TGTGCCAGCAGTGTTGGAGAAGCTTCAGATACGCAGTATTTT	CASSVGEASDTQYF
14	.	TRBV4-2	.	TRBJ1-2	TGTGCCAGCAGCCAAGATTCCGGGATTTCAGGCTACACCTTC	CASSQDSGISGYTF
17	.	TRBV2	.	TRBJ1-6	TGTGCCAGCAGTCTGGACAGCCTAAGCTCCTATAATTCACCCCTCCACTTT	CASSLDSLSSYNSPLHF
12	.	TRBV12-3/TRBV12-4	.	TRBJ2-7	TGTGCCAGCAGTCCCCTACCCTACGAGCAGTACTTC	CASSPLPYEQYF
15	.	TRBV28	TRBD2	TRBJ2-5	TGTGCCAGCGGTTCAGCGGGGGGGCGATACGAGACCCAGTACTTC	CASGSAGGRYETQYF
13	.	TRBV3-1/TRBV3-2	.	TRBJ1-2	TGTGCCAGCAGCCCCTCCTTGGACAGCAGCTACACCTTC	CASSPSLDSSYTF
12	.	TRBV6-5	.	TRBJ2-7	TGTGCCAGCAGGGACACAGGGAACGAGCAGTACTTC	CASRDTGNEQYF
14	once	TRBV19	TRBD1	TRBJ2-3	TGTGCCAGTAGTGTTGACAGGGGACCAGATACGCAGTATTTT	CASSVDRGPDTQYF
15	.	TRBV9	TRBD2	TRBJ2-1	TGTGCCAGCAGCGTAGTTCTAGCGGGAGGGGGTGAGCAGTTCTTC	CASSVVLAGGGEQFF
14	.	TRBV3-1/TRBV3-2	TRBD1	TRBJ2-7	TGTGCCAGCAGCTTCCGGGACAGGGACTACGAGCAGTACTTC	CASSFRDRDYEQYF
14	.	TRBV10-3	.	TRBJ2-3	TGTGCCATCAGCGGGAAGGGGGACACAGATACGCAGTATTTT	CAISGKGDTDTQYF
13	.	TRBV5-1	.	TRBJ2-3	TGCGCCAGCAGCTTGCATCGCACAGATACGCAGTATTTT	CASSLHRTDTQYF
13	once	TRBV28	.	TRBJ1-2	TGTGCCAGCACCCCGGGACTTAGTTATGGCTACACCTTC	CASTPGLSYGYTF
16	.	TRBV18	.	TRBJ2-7	TGTGCCAGCTCACCTACAGGGAAGTATAGCGACTACGAGCAGTACTTC	CASSPTGKYSDYEQYF
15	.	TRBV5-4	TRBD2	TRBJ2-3	TGTGCCAGCAGCTTTGGACTAGAAGACACAGATACGCAGTATTTT	CASSFGLEDTDTQYF
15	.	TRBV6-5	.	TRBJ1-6	TGTGCCAGCAGCCTGAAAAGACAGTTTGATTCACCCCTCCACTTT	CASSLKRQFDSPLHF
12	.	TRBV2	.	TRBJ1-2	TGTGCCAGCAGTGTAGGCCGCGGGGGCTACACCTTC	CASSVGRGGYTF
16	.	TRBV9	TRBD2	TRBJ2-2	TGTGCCAGCGGACCCGGGGGCGGGAGGGAGATCGGGGAGCTGTTTTTT	CASGPGGGREIGELFF
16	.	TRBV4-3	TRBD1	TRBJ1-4	TGCGCCAGCAGCCAACCGCCGGGACAGGGTTTTGAAAAACTGTTTTTT	CASSQPPGQGFEKLFF
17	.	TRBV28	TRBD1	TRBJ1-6	TGTGCCAGCAGTACGGGACAGGGGAGCTCCTATAATTCACCCCTCCACTTT	CASSTGQGSSYNSPLHF
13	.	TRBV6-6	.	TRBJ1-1	TGTGCCAGCAGTTACTCGAGCGGTTTTCAAGCTTTCTTT	CASSYSSGFQAFF
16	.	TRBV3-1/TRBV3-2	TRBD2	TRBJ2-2	TGTGCCAGCAGCCAAGGGGTTAGCGGGGTTGCCGGGGAGCTGTTTTTT	CASSQGVSGVAGELFF
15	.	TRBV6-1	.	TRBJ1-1	TGTGCCAGCAGTGAAGGACAGGTCTTGAACACTGAAGCTTTCTTT	CASSEGQVLNTEAFF
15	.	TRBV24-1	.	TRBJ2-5	TGTGCCACCAGTTATCAGGGGAGGGGACAAGAGACCCAGTACTTC	CATSYQGRGQETQYF